These 26 T cell receptor beta chains came from one sample sequenced in a study of glioma-infiltrating T cells after dendritic cell vaccination. Some clones are missing from TCRdb's copy, which holds only in-frame ones; the method was immunoSEQ multiplex PCR. The sample has roughly 100,000 clones; roughly 79% are singletons. The sequenced sample was blood, obtained before dendritic cell vaccination. The receptor set was obtained from a human donor with glioblastoma.

V is TRBV10-2 and J is TRBJ1-5; D possibly corresponds to TRBD1 (5 bases). Trimming removed 4 bases from V and 4 bases from J, with 11 bases in between. This CDR3 has 14 amino acids. The germline V gene encodes CDR1 WSHSY and CDR2 SAAADI. The CDR3 spells CASSAGLTNQPQHF. The CDR3 region has the DNA TGCGCCAGCAGTGCGGGACTCACGAATCAGCCCCAGCATTTT.

CDR3 sequence: CASSLPGTGFPYEQYF. The DNA for the CDR3 is TGTGCCAGCAGCCTTCCGGGGACAGGGTTTCCTTACGAGCAGTACTTC. This chain connects TRBV11-3 to TRBJ2-7, with 9 bases matching TRBD1. CDR3 length: 16 residues. V was clipped by 5 bases and J by 4 bases; unmatched bases: 12. Germline V gene sequence: CDR1 SGHNT, CDR2 YENEEA.

The chain combines TRBV27 with TRBJ1-3, with a possible D match to TRBD1 (5 bases). Looked up from germline, CDR1 is MNHEY and CDR2 is SMNVEV (reference sequence). This CDR3 is built from 15 residues. V dropped 5 bases and J dropped 1 base, with 12 bases sitting between them. CDR3 amino acids: CASSPSDSSGNTIYF. The CDR3 nucleotides are TGTGCCAGCAGTCCTTCCGACAGTTCTGGAAACACCATATATTTT.

This chain uses TRBV27 with TRBJ1-5; weak D call: TRBD1 (5 bases). Germline CDR1 MNHEY, CDR2 SMNVEV (reference sequence). There are 16 residues in the CDR3. Trimming cost V 5 bases and J 0 bases, with 14 bases left between them. The CDR3: CASSLGRDYSNQPQHF. As DNA, the CDR3 is TGTGCCAGCAGTCTAGGACGGGACTATAGCAATCAGCCCCAGCATTTT.

The genes are TRBV7-6 and TRBJ1-2; 7 positions agree with TRBD1. V lost 2 bases to trimming and J lost 2 bases; unmatched junction nucleotides: 8. CDR1 and CDR2 (germline): SGHVS, FNYEAQ. The CDR3 is 16 amino acids. The CDR3 protein is CASSLNPGTENYGYTF. Written as DNA, the CDR3 is TGTGCCAGCAGCTTAAACCCCGGGACAGAGAACTATGGCTACACCTTC.

Of note for this clone: This CDR3 is also generated by other DNA sequences in the sample. The V call is TRBV5-6, the J call TRBJ2-3; possible D gene TRBD1, 5 bases. This CDR3 spans 14 amino acids. Germline V gives CDR1 SGHDT, CDR2 YYEEEE. Trimming left V 1 base short and J 0 bases short, with 6 bases between. Here the CDR3 reads CASSLRGSTDTQYF. DNA of the CDR3: TGTGCCAGCAGCTTGAGGGGCAGCACAGATACGCAGTATTTT.

This rearrangement joins TRBV4-1 to TRBJ1-5, with 8 bases that match TRBD1. Germline V gives CDR1 MGHRA, CDR2 YSYEKL. CDR3 length: 14 residues. Unmatched junction bases numbered 10, after V lost 8 bases and J lost 7 bases. The CDR3 reads CASARGPEGQPQHF. In DNA, the CDR3 is TGCGCCAGCGCCAGGGGGCCGGAGGGGCAGCCCCAGCATTTT.

The CDR3 is CASSRLPRDETQYF. In DNA form, the CDR3 reads TGTGCCAGCAGTCGCCTACCCAGGGATGAGACCCAGTACTTC. The chain employs TRBV27 and TRBJ2-5; D possibly corresponds to TRBD1 (5 bases). Germline CDR1 MNHEY, CDR2 SMNVEV (reference sequence). The CDR3 loop spans 14 amino acids. Trimming shortened V by 5 bases and J by 5 bases, and 15 bases separated the two germline ends.

V is TRBV6-1 and J is TRBJ1-2; the D gene is possibly TRBD1 (5 bases). Per the germline V gene, CDR1 is MNHNS and CDR2 is SASEGT. Trimming pared 1 base from V and 7 bases from J, leaving 10 bases between. There are 13 residues in the CDR3. The DNA of the CDR3 is TGTGCCAGCAGTGAAGGGCTGCAGGGTGGCTACACCTTC. It translates to CASSEGLQGGYTF.

This rearrangement joins TRBV11-2 to TRBJ2-1; TRBD1 might be the D (5 bases). The CDR3 is 16 amino acids. V gave up 2 bases and J gave up 10 bases, with 21 bases separating them. Germline assignment: CDR1 SGHAT and CDR2 FQNNGV. The chain's CDR3 is CASSLLPQGYRGEQFF. The CDR3 nucleotides are TGTGCCAGCAGCTTACTTCCCCAGGGATATAGGGGCGAGCAGTTCTTC.

The chain uses TRBV15 and TRBJ2-5, with D perhaps TRBD2 (6 bases). The closer fit of TRBJ2-7 to the DNA end suggests the J call may be wrong. This CDR3 spans 17 amino acids. Germline V lookup: CDR1 LNHNV, CDR2 YYDKDF (reference sequence). Written as DNA, the CDR3 is TGTGCCACCAGCAGAGATTATGCGGGGTCAGTCGACTACGAGCAGTACTTC. It specifies CATSRDYAGSVDYEQYF.

The chain has TRBV9 and TRBJ2-3; 8 bases fit TRBD2. CDR3 size: 17 residues. Germline assignment: CDR1 SGDLS and CDR2 YYNGEE. Trimming at V came to 0 bases and at J to 8 bases, leaving 14 bases not matched to a gene. CDR3 amino acids: CASSVEGRRGGRGTQYF. CDR3 sequence (DNA): TGTGCCAGCAGCGTAGAGGGGCGACGGGGGGGCCGGGGTACGCAGTATTTT.

The chain combines TRBV6-6 with TRBJ2-3, with 9 positions matching TRBD2. This CDR3 is built from 15 residues. V dropped 7 bases and J dropped 6; count of bases not matched to a gene: 11. The V gene's germline CDR1 is MNHNY and CDR2 SVGAGI (reference sequence). The CDR3 reads CASNVRGGAGDTQYF. CDR3 sequence (DNA): TGTGCCAGCAATGTCCGCGGGGGGGCCGGGGATACGCAGTATTTT.

This chain joins TRBV7-6 and TRBJ1-6; D possibly corresponds to TRBD1 (6 bases). V was trimmed by 9 bases and J by 8 bases, leaving 11 bases between them. This CDR3 has 12 amino acids. Germline V gene lookup returns CDR1 SGHVS and CDR2 FNYEAQ. CDR3 nucleotides: TGTGCCAGGAACAGGGTGGATTCACCCCTCCACTTT. Amino acids: CARNRVDSPLHF.

The chain employs TRBV7-2 and TRBJ1-5, with 9 bases matching TRBD1. The V segment lost 4 bases and the J segment 6 bases; nucleotides outside the gene matches: 7. The CDR3 has 15 amino acids. Germline CDR1 is SGHTA and CDR2 is FQGNSA. The CDR3 loop is CASSSGQGTLQPQHF. The CDR3 nucleotides are TGTGCCAGCAGCTCGGGACAGGGAACCCTTCAGCCCCAGCATTTT.

This clone was detected only a few times. The gene calls are TRBV4-1 and TRBJ1-1, with D perhaps matching TRBD1 (5 bases). The CDR3 is made up of 17 amino acids. Per the germline V gene, CDR1 is MGHRA and CDR2 is YSYEKL. With 0 bases removed from V and 1 base from J, the gap between germline ends came to 15 bases. The CDR3 bases are TGCGCCAGCAGCCAAGAATGGGGCCCCTCCAGGAACACTGAAGCTTTCTTT. This gives the protein CASSQEWGPSRNTEAFF.

The CDR3 spells CASSQGGGRAEAFF. Written as DNA, the CDR3 is TGCGCCAGCAGCCAAGGAGGGGGACGGGCTGAAGCTTTCTTT. The chain combines TRBV4-1 with TRBJ1-1, with D maybe TRBD1 (6 bases). The germline gives CDR1 MGHRA, CDR2 YSYEKL. Trimming left V 1 base short and J 6 bases short, with 12 bases between. The CDR3 has 14 residues.

V gene TRBV5-1 combines with J gene TRBJ1-2; a possible D gene is TRBD1 (5 bases). This CDR3 region has 14 residues. Germline CDR1 SGHRS, CDR2 YFSETQ. V was clipped by 0 bases and J by 7 bases, with 13 bases between them. The DNA of the CDR3 is TGCGCCAGCAGCTTGGGTCCCAGGGAAGGTGGCTACACCTTC. The encoded protein is CASSLGPREGGYTF.

This chain links TRBV4-1 with TRBJ1-2; 8 bases map to TRBD1. V was pared by 2 bases and J by 8 bases, with 10 bases of the junction left unmatched. Germline V gives CDR1 MGHRA, CDR2 YSYEKL. This CDR3 is 15 amino acids long. In DNA form, the CDR3 reads TGCGCCAGCAGCCAACCAGGGGGCACACGCGGGGGCTACACCTTC. Amino acid sequence: CASSQPGGTRGGYTF.

The chain combines TRBV7-2 with TRBJ2-1; D not certain. The germline gives CDR1 SGHTA, CDR2 FQGNSA. The ends were cut back, 3 bases at V and 1 base at J, with 10 bases in the middle. The CDR3 totals 15 residues. The CDR3 DNA reads as TGTGCCAGCAGCTTGGCCCCCGGGTCCTACAATGAGCAGTTCTTC. Translation: CASSLAPGSYNEQFF.

The genes are TRBV9 and TRBJ2-2, with D uncertain. In germline, CDR1 is SGDLS, CDR2 YYNGEE. V lost 3 bases to trimming and J lost 3 bases, with 3 bases between them. The CDR3 spans 12 residues. The CDR3 loop is CASSADTGELFF. The CDR3 DNA is TGTGCCAGCAGCGCAGACACCGGGGAGCTGTTTTTT.

With regard to this clone: The junction does not match germline at one end; this may be a read error. This chain joins TRBV9 and TRBJ2-3; 11 bases map to TRBD2. CDR3 length equals 18 residues. Per the germline V gene, CDR1 is SGDLS and CDR2 is YYNGEE. The CDR3 nucleotides read TGTGCCAGCAGCGTAGCTAGCGGGGGGCCCCTCAACACAGATACGCAGTGTTTT. Its translation: CASSVASGGPLNTDTQCF.

This chain uses TRBV4-1 with TRBJ1-2, with 8 bases lining up with TRBD1. CDR1 and CDR2 (germline): MGHRA, YSYEKL. The CDR3 length is 14 residues. V gave up 5 bases and J gave up 8 bases; unmatched junction bases: 10. CDR3 amino acids: CASSAGTGGRGYTF. DNA for the CDR3: TGCGCCAGCAGCGCCGGGACAGGAGGTAGGGGCTACACCTTC.

A single count supports this clone. The chain couples TRBV7-9 to TRBJ1-1, with unresolved D. This CDR3 spans 12 amino acids. V lost 5 bases and J lost 8, with 12 bases in between. CDR1 and CDR2 from the germline V gene are SEHNR and FQNEAQ (reference sequence). The DNA of the CDR3 is TGTGCCAGCAGCACCTCAGACGGGGAAGCTTTCTTT. Its protein is CASSTSDGEAFF.

Here the CDR3 DNA reads TGTGCCAGCAGTGAAGGCTGGACAGGGGTCTACGAGCAGTACTTC. It encodes CASSEGWTGVYEQYF. The chain uses TRBV6-1 and TRBJ2-7, with TRBD1 matching over 9 bases. The CDR3 loop spans 15 amino acids. The junction had 4 bases not matched to a gene; V was cut back by 1 base and J by 3 bases. Germline V gene sequence: CDR1 MNHNS, CDR2 SASEGT.

The rearrangement joins TRBV7-2 to TRBJ2-7; D might be TRBD1 (5 bases). CDR1 SGHTA and CDR2 FQGNSA come from the germline V gene. V was trimmed by 1 base and J by 1 base, leaving 8 bases between them. The CDR3 is made up of 14 amino acids. The CDR3 DNA is TGTGCCAGCAGCTTAGTCCAGGGATCCTACGAGCAGTACTTC. Protein sequence: CASSLVQGSYEQYF.